The present T cell receptor beta chain was sequenced within a study of human T cells and chemical hapten exposure. Time point of the sample: healthy volunteer bleed at 2 weeks. The template was total RNA from unfractionated whole blood. TCRdb reanalysed the RACE reads using MiXCR and keeps one entry per CDR3 protein. The table shows roughly 130,000 distinct CDR3 sequences, with approximately 10% occurring only once. As concerns this clonotype: Since a much larger clone is just one base distant, this may be a read error.

What was sequenced was whole blood. The sequence derives from a male donor in good health. Some clones in this sample may be carry-over from other donors' samples.

CDR3 nucleotide sequence: TGTGCCAGCAGCTGGGTGACGGTAAAAAACATTCAGTACTTC. Translated, it gives CASSWVTVKNIQYF. This chain joins TRBV7-2 and TRBJ2-4; D unclear. CDR3 length: 14 residues. Trimming took 4 bases from V and 4 from J, leaving 11 bases between them. Germline V CDR1 and CDR2: SGHTA, FQGNSA.